This TCR beta chain was captured in a study of cytomegalovirus exposure and HLA in healthy donors (TCRdb year 2017). Turning to the overall study: According to an earlier analysis of 587 of the donors, some 180 million T cells yielded 95 million to 140 million unique TCR beta sequences and around 300 Gb of sequence data. An early release that covered some 640 HLA-typed donors contained approximately 300 gigabases of sequencing data and some 87 million unique TCR sequences. Among the roughly 390 genotyped donors, around 81% belonged to the genetic ancestry cluster associated with self-reported Caucasian donors. The aim of the study was to test whether cataloging public T cell receptors could identify signatures of past pathogen exposure. The study used immunosequencing to profile the T cell repertoires of more than 650 subjects and linked those repertoires to cytomegalovirus serostatus. In addition to the first cohort of approximately 670 subjects, a separate validation cohort of approximately 130 different subjects was used. The study combined high-throughput TCR immunosequencing, statistical association of individual TCRs with disease status, and machine learning to predict cytomegalovirus infection status. In a later analysis, previously published TCR beta repertoires from some 640 donors were re-analyzed and high-resolution HLA genotyping was added so that TCR occurrence patterns could be studied. In the later analysis, no new phenotypic data were used to find candidate immune exposures; instead, reliance was placed on TCR beta sequences and their occurrence across donors. An earlier analysis of more than 450 of the donors used high-throughput TCR beta sequencing to judge whether each TCR beta V gene segment behaved as functional or pseudogenic. Alongside the repertoire data, information on donor age, sex, ethnicity and CMV serostatus was compiled. A later genetic analysis took genome-wide SNP genotypes for 398 of the 666 donors and used that subset as a discovery cohort. All discovery cohort repertoires had been generated using a single sequencing platform. Class I and class II HLA loci were covered by the typing at four-digit resolution. The number of donors typed differed by locus, with roughly 620-630 for A, B, C, DRB1 and DQB1, roughly 550 for DQA1, 600 to 610 for DPA1, and under 490 for DPB1. Several DR-DQ haplotypes were treated as single units for association and clustering because of strong linkage in the cohort. Among roughly 400 genotyped donors of the cohort, an average of roughly 230,000 unique TCR beta nucleotide sequences was sequenced per donor, of which 15% to 20% were non-productive.

Broad study findings and their caveats: A cluster of highly shared sequence variants was judged likely to be a technical artifact of the sequencing pipeline. It was suggested by the authors that the approach could potentially be generalized to other disease states and immunological phenotypes. Immune exposure information for the cohort was limited to CMV serostatus. At a false discovery rate of 0.05, a later analysis linked approximately 18,000 TCR beta sequences to specific HLA alleles. In vitro tests confirmed that a few of the cytomegalovirus-associated TCR beta chains recognize cytomegalovirus antigens. A later analysis found that TCR association rates varied across HLA loci, with DRB1 alleles showing the most associated TCRs and HLA-C alleles the fewest. The presence/absence analyses assumed that sequencing depth was roughly uniform across donors, and that assumption may not be true. According to a later analysis, parvovirus B19, influenza, CMV and Epstein-Barr virus appeared linked to several top co-occurrence clusters. In the study, approximately 150 TCR beta chains were listed as associated with cytomegalovirus. When HLA alleles, especially DR and DQ, strongly co-occurred, TCR associations were difficult to assign to individual alleles. Most CMV-associated TCR beta chains appeared to be HLA-restricted in a later analysis, and the HLA associations seemed to be driven largely by CMV exposure. Only TCR beta chains were sequenced in this cohort, and the absence of alpha or paired-chain data limited detectable features. An earlier analysis of around 500 of the donors showed that most TCR beta V segments appeared in productive rearrangements either about 90% or about 30% of the time, which broadly matched IMGT annotations. Linkage disequilibrium might explain the correlated functional status among segregating V segments, but an unknown experimental factor could not be ruled out. The classifier was reported to diagnose cytomegalovirus status with high specificity and sensitivity in both the original cohort and the validation cohort. Because some donors lacked HLA typing at each locus, the association tests relied only on the typed subset. V-gene and J-gene trimming of TCR beta chains was associated with a missense DCLRE1C variant in a later genetic analysis, and the association was replicated in an independent cohort. Some IMGT-functional V segments, including TRBV6-2 and TRBV6-3, could not be told apart with the 87-base-pair reads, so those segments were excluded. A further reported finding was that TCR beta sequences accurately predicted the HLA-A and HLA-B alleles for most subjects in the first cohort. The earlier analysis of approximately 560 of the donors excluded some 16 rarely observed V segments, including chromosome 9 orphons, because counts were too low. According to a later genetic analysis, donors in an Asian-associated ancestry cluster had fewer N-insertions in productive TCRs than the roughly 700-donor mean. In a later analysis, HLA-associated TCR beta chains were found to be more clonally expanded and to have lower generation probabilities than equally common non-associated chains. Most TCR sequences were seen in very few donors, while some public TCRs were found in many individuals.

Trimming leaves V shorter by 5 bases and J shorter by 2 bases, with the junction holding 5 bases beyond the gene matches. The CDR3 has 14 amino acids, counting the end cysteine and phenylalanine. Here the CDR3 DNA is all that survives: 42 bases in frame from base 1. The germline V gene provides CDR1 MDHEN and CDR2 SYDVKM. To note about this clone: Its target antigen remains unknown. Base qualities were left out, and no much larger clone turns up one base away.

Libraries were made using the immunoSEQ multiplex PCR assay. For the multiplex PCR, a mixture combining 60 forward primers for TCR Vbeta segments and 13 reverse primers for TCR Jbeta segments was used. Amplification of the CDR3 region of rearranged TCR beta genes was performed with a multiplex PCR assay on genomic DNA. On the Illumina HiSeq System, the amplified TCR beta libraries were sequenced as 87-base-pair reads. The published analysis was carried out like this. Across the 670 or so repertoires, a later analysis counted some 80 million unique TCR beta chains, 9.5 million to 13 million of which were shared by at least two donors. Raw reads were error-corrected and collapsed into unique sequences by a nearest-neighbor algorithm in which closely related sequences were merged to remove PCR and sequencing errors. To assign V, D and J gene segments, CDR3 sequences were aligned to IMGT reference sequences. For a sequence to be retained, at least a six-nucleotide match to both a V gene segment and a J gene segment was required. Rearrangements were called productive when the CDR3 lacked stop codons and stayed in frame with V and J; all others were non-productive. CDR3 was defined according to IMGT convention as the region running from the second conserved V-encoded cysteine to the conserved J-encoded phenylalanine. In an earlier analysis of around 640 of the donors, sequences lacking an unambiguous match to a single V gene segment were excluded. An earlier analysis of approximately 590 of the donors called V segments functional above 56.7% productive rearrangements and segregating when the between-donor standard deviation exceeded 5%. A statistical classification framework was developed to diagnose cytomegalovirus status using the catalog of TCR beta chain sequences. In a later analysis, TCR nucleotide sequences were compared against IMGT/GENE-DB human TR gene sequences so that V and J genes could be assigned. Using the TCRdist pipeline, a later analysis assigned CDR3 sequences along with most-parsimonious VDJ recombination scenarios. In a later analysis, each TCR beta chain was defined by its CDR3 amino acid sequence together with its V-gene family, and reads lacking a unique V-gene family were excluded. A later analysis removed several hundred highly shared, low-generation-probability nucleotide sequences to deal with suspected cross-contamination and a sequencing artifact. For each public chain, a later analysis derived a clonal expansion index from normalized ranks of inferred template counts within each repertoire. Generation probabilities in a later analysis came from a VDJ recombination model fitted to out-of-frame rearrangements, and those results were checked against IGoR. Hypergeometric tests were used in a later analysis to score TCR-TCR, TCR-HLA and TCR-CMV co-occurrence, with a repertoire-size bias correction applied to the TCR pairs. A later analysis estimated false discovery rates by permuting HLA or CMV assignments 20 times. A later analysis grouped co-occurring TCRs with DBSCAN, adding TCRdist sequence similarity when clustering within HLA-allele-positive subsets. Repertoires with fewer than 30,000 or more than 120,000 public chains, plus five repertoires with anomalous nucleotide sharing, were excluded from co-occurrence clustering. The immuneACCESS repertoire file appears here via TCRdb, limited to in-frame rearrangements. These files lack a portion of the clones; in checked studies, under half of the deficit traces to unresolved V genes, and the cause of the others is not known. V, J and clone size reflect that table, while D and trimming were determined from the DNA. This sample is represented by more than 120,000 clones; around 82% of them were singletons. The ten largest account for about 6.8% of the sample.

The cohort comprised around 700 healthy bone marrow donors. At the time of sampling, all cohort members were nominally healthy, though unrecorded immune exposures were likely present. The donor tested CMV seropositive and was one of the 289 seropositive cohort members. Every donor gave a peripheral blood sample, and the peripheral blood mononuclear cells from that sample were used for TCR beta sequencing. Genomic DNA was extracted from the blood cell samples with the Qiagen DNeasy Blood Extraction Kit. Sample: PBMCs. The chain couples TRBV28 to TRBJ2-7, with 8 junctional bases fitting TRBD1. The sequence was collected from a woman in her 40s in good health and CMV-seropositive. CDR3 protein: CASSRTGLTYEQYF. The nucleotide sequence is TGTGCCAGCAGTCGGACAGGGCTCACCTACGAGCAGTACTTC.